This TCR beta chain appears in the sequencing data of a study of T cells after yellow fever vaccination. Overall study: Those fractions that held only low numbers of cells were prepared using the SMART-Seq v4 Ultra Low Input RNA kit. Whole-study findings and limits: Detected again after the booster were most primary-vaccination clones, at 96% CD4 and approximately 87% CD8. From the bulk population, abundant clonotypes could contaminate and appear within FACS-sorted repertoires.

This clonotype was counted at least ten times. Its antigen is undetermined. In germline, CDR1 is SGHDT, CDR2 YYEEEE. Losses at the gene ends were 4 bases for V and 4 bases for J; bases not matched to a gene: 7. The CDR3 covers 14 residues. By 5'RACE template switching, TCR cDNA was produced, with a universal primer site and UMIs added in the process. Each CDR3 protein is one row after TCRdb ran MiXCR on the 5' RACE reads. This table holds 150,000 or so distinct CDR3 sequences, around 7.2% found once. The source of this sequence is a man between 18 and 29 years old who received the YFV17D yellow fever vaccine. The chain joins TRBV5-6 to TRBJ2-7, with 8 bases that match TRBD1. Sequencing used CD4+ T cells sorted from PBMCs, obtained 5 to 6 days after the first yellow fever vaccination. Here the CDR3 reads CASSTLTGVYEQYV. CDR3 in DNA: TGTGCCAGCAGCACCCTGACAGGGGTATACGAGCAGTACGTC.